Following are 15 T cell receptor beta chains from one sample sequenced in a study of siplizumab effects on memory and regulatory T cells. Sequencing used immunoSEQ multiplex PCR; TCRdb keeps in-frame clones, though not all of them. This table has approximately 100,000 clones, about 91% appearing once. The sequenced material came from Tregs sorted from blood. Receptors were obtained from a human donor in good health.

The gene calls are TRBV7-9 and TRBJ1-6; the D is unclear. The CDR3 sequence is 15 residues long. Trimming stripped 3 bases from V and 0 bases from J, with 6 bases between. The germline V gene has CDR1 SEHNR and CDR2 FQNEAQ (reference sequence). This chain's CDR3 is CASSLGSSYNSPLHF. The CDR3 DNA follows: TGTGCCAGCAGCTTGGGGAGCTCCTATAATTCACCCCTCCACTTT.

The V and J genes are TRBV5-1 and TRBJ2-2, with no clear D. The CDR3 is 14 amino acids. Trimming left V 4 bases short and J 2 bases short, with 9 bases between. Looked up from germline, CDR1 is SGHRS and CDR2 is YFSETQ. The CDR3 loop reads CASSDDLNTGELFF. For the CDR3, the DNA is TGCGCCAGCAGCGACGACTTAAACACCGGGGAGCTGTTTTTT.

The chain is built from TRBV6-6 and TRBJ2-1, with 10 bases aligning to TRBD2. With 0 bases clipped from V and 10 bases from J, the junction kept 9 bases outside the gene matches. The CDR3 covers 16 residues. Germline CDR1 and CDR2: MNHNY and SVGAGI (reference sequence). Here the CDR3 reads CASSYSVSGGAREQFF. The CDR3 region has the DNA TGTGCCAGCAGTTACTCGGTCAGCGGGGGGGCCAGGGAGCAGTTCTTC.

The J gene is TRBJ1-5, the V gene TRBV19; tentatively, D is TRBD1 (6 bases). Trimming took off 8 bases at V and 6 bases at J, with 17 bases between the two ends. This CDR3 is built from 14 residues. CDR1 is LNHDA, CDR2 SQIVND, per germline (reference sequence). CDR3 amino acids: CASSPLRGSQPQHF. DNA of the CDR3: TGTGCCAGTTCTCCTCTCAGGGGCAGTCAGCCCCAGCATTTT.

The chain employs TRBV6-5 and TRBJ2-3, with TRBD1 matching 11 bases. There are 16 residues in the CDR3. J lost 5 bases, V lost 0 bases, and 4 bases had no gene match. CDR1 is MNHEY and CDR2 is SVGAGI in the germline V gene. This chain's CDR3 is CASSYSGQGAGDTQYF. For the CDR3, the DNA is TGTGCCAGCAGTTACTCTGGACAGGGGGCAGGAGATACGCAGTATTTT.

The genes are TRBV19 and TRBJ1-2, with D possibly being TRBD1 (5 bases). The germline gives CDR1 LNHDA, CDR2 SQIVND (reference sequence). The CDR3 is 15 residues long. The V end lost 5 bases, the J end lost 1 base, and 14 bases lay between the germline ends. DNA of the CDR3: TGTGCCAGTAGTTTTTACCGGGACCATAACTATGGCTACACCTTC. Translating gives CASSFYRDHNYGYTF.

CDR3 protein: CASSNGPGISTDTQYF. The CDR3 region has the DNA TGTGCCAGCAGTAACGGCCCGGGGATTAGCACAGATACGCAGTATTTT. This chain links TRBV28 with TRBJ2-3, with D perhaps matching TRBD2 (5 bases). Trimming took 5 bases from V and 0 from J, leaving 15 bases between them. The CDR3 contains 16 residues. CDR1 and CDR2 (germline): MDHEN, SYDVKM.

This clone occurred a few times. J is TRBJ2-2 and V is TRBV19, with 8 bases identical to TRBD1. The CDR3 totals 16 residues. V gave up 3 bases and J gave up 4 bases; unmatched junction bases: 7. CDR1 is LNHDA and CDR2 is SQIVND in the germline V gene (reference sequence). DNA of the CDR3: TGTGCCAGTAGTATGGCGGGACAGGCCATCACCGGGGAGCTGTTTTTT. Its protein product is CASSMAGQAITGELFF.

This clone showed up just once. The chain is built from TRBV7-2 and TRBJ2-7, with TRBD2 matching 7 bases. CDR3 length: 16 residues. With V trimmed by 3 bases and J by 2 bases, 10 bases remained unmatched. Germline CDR1 and CDR2: SGHTA and FQGNSA. CDR3 in DNA: TGTGCCAGCAGCTTCCCCTTGGGGGGGGGAACCTACGAGCAGTACTTC. Its protein product is CASSFPLGGGTYEQYF.

The rearrangement uses TRBV2 and TRBJ1-2; no reliable D call. CDR1 is SNHLY, CDR2 FYNNEI, per germline. The V end lost 2 bases, the J end lost 8 bases, and 9 bases lay between the germline ends. The CDR3 contains 12 residues. The CDR3 is CASSETGNGYTF. CDR3 nucleotides: TGTGCCAGCAGTGAAACGGGGAACGGCTACACCTTC.

The rearrangement links TRBV19 to TRBJ2-6, with D perhaps TRBD2 (6 bases). This CDR3 contains 19 residues. CDR1 is LNHDA, CDR2 SQIVND, per germline (reference sequence). The V and J ends lost 6 bases and 0 bases respectively, with 21 bases between them. CDR3 in amino acids: CASSPRGSGPRSGANVLTF. Written as DNA, the CDR3 is TGTGCCAGTAGCCCTCGGGGGTCAGGGCCCCGCTCTGGGGCCAACGTCCTGACTTTC.

This sequence joins TRBV7-9 and TRBJ2-2; unclear D gene. Germline assignment: CDR1 SEHNR and CDR2 FQNEAQ (reference sequence). Trimming left V 4 bases short and J 4 bases short, with 4 bases between. The CDR3 runs to 12 residues. The CDR3 reads CASSSITGELFF. The CDR3 coding sequence is TGTGCCAGCAGCTCCATCACCGGGGAGCTGTTTTTT.

This sequence joins TRBV9 and TRBJ2-1; 7 nucleotides align to TRBD2. The trim removed 0 bases at V and 3 bases at J, leaving 6 bases unmatched. CDR1 and CDR2 (germline): SGDLS, YYNGEE. The CDR3 totals 16 residues. The CDR3 reads CASSVVAGVLYNEQFF. The CDR3 nucleotides are TGTGCCAGCAGCGTAGTTGCGGGAGTCCTCTACAATGAGCAGTTCTTC.

This chain connects TRBV5-4 to TRBJ2-2, with 10 bases identical to TRBD2. The V gene's germline CDR1 is SGHNT and CDR2 YYREEE (reference sequence). The CDR3 contains 16 residues. The J segment lost 3 bases and the V segment lost 0 bases, leaving 2 bases of the junction unmatched. The CDR3 here is CASSLGLAGDTGELFF. Written as DNA, the CDR3 is TGTGCCAGCAGCTTGGGGCTAGCGGGAGACACCGGGGAGCTGTTTTTT.

The chain uses TRBV6-5 and TRBJ2-1; 8 nucleotides match TRBD2. The CDR3 covers 16 residues. Losses at the gene ends were 2 bases for V and 7 bases for J; bases not matched to a gene: 10. Germline V gene lookup returns CDR1 MNHEY and CDR2 SVGAGI. This CDR3 reads CASSYLDGRARNEQFF. The CDR3 bases are TGTGCCAGCAGTTACCTTGACGGGAGGGCAAGGAATGAGCAGTTCTTC.